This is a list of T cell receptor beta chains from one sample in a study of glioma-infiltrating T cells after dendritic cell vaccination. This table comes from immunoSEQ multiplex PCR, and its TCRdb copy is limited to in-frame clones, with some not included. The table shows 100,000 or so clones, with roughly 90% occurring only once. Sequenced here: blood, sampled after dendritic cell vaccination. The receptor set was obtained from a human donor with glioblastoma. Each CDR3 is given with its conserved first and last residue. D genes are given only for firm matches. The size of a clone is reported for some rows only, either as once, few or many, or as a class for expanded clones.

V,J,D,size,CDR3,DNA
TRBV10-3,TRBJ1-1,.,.,CAIQGMDTEAFF,TGTGCCATTCAGGGGATGGACACTGAAGCTTTCTTT
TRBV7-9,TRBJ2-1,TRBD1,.,CASSLGQGDEQFF,TGTGCCAGCAGCCTAGGACAGGGGGATGAGCAGTTCTTC
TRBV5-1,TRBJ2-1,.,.,CASSLVQRRDEQFF,TGCGCCAGCAGCTTGGTGCAGCGCAGGGATGAGCAGTTCTTC
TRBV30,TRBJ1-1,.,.,CAWNSGEAFF,TGTGCCTGGAACTCGGGGGAAGCTTTCTTT
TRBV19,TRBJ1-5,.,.,CASSRQKDRPQHF,TGTGCCAGTAGTAGACAGAAGGATCGGCCCCAGCATTTT
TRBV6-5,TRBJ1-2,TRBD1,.,CASSYGTGSYGYTF,TGTGCCAGCAGTTACGGGACAGGGAGCTATGGCTACACCTTC
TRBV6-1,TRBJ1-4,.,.,CASSSGGGAGEKLFF,TGTGCCAGCAGTTCCGGGGGGGGCGCGGGAGAAAAACTGTTTTTT
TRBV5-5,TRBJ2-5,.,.,CASSLEGQGMETQYF,TGTGCCAGCAGCTTGGAGGGCCAGGGGATGGAGACCCAGTACTTC
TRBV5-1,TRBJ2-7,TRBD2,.,CASSLTGLYEQYF,TGCGCCAGCAGCTTGACGGGACTATACGAGCAGTACTTC
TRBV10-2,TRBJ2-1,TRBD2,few,CASGLAGAGNEQFF,TGCGCCAGCGGATTAGCGGGAGCCGGCAATGAGCAGTTCTTC
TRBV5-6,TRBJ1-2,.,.,CASSLGPSGSYGYTF,TGTGCCAGCAGCTTGGGCCCCTCGGGGAGCTATGGCTACACCTTC
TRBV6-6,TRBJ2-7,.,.,CASRPTAYEQYF,TGTGCCAGCCGCCCGACAGCCTACGAGCAGTACTTC
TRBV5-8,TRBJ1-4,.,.,CASAGLNEKLFF,TGTGCCTCGGCAGGGTTAAATGAAAAACTGTTTTTT
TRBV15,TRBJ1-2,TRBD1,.,CATSNEGQGYGYTF,TGTGCCACCAGCAATGAGGGACAGGGGTATGGCTACACCTTC
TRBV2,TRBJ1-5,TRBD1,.,CASKRTGLVQPQHF,TGTGCCAGCAAGAGGACAGGGCTGGTTCAGCCCCAGCATTTT
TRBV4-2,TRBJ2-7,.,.,CASSQEASSSYEQYF,TGTGCCAGCAGCCAAGAAGCTAGCAGCTCCTACGAGCAGTACTTC
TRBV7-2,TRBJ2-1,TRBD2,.,CASSPHRTSGSGEQFF,TGTGCCAGCAGCCCTCACCGAACTAGCGGGAGTGGTGAGCAGTTCTTC
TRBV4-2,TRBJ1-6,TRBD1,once,CASSQDRNNSPLHF,TGTGCCAGCAGCCAGGACAGGAATAATTCACCCCTCCACTTT
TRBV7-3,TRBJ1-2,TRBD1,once,CASSLLEGQGARVNGYTF,TGTGCCAGCAGCTTATTGGAGGGACAGGGGGCGCGAGTCAATGGCTACACCTTC
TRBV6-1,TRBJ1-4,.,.,CASSGTATNEKLFF,TGTGCCAGCAGTGGGACAGCAACTAATGAAAAACTGTTTTTT
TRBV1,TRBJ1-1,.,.,CTSSQQDRGQITEAFF,TGCACCAGCAGCCAACAGGACAGGGGGCAAATCACTGAAGCTTTCTTT
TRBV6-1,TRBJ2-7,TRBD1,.,CASSLSGTGLYEQYF,TGTGCCAGCAGCCTCTCCGGGACAGGCCTCTACGAGCAGTACTTC
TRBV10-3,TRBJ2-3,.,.,CAISPESTDTQYF,TGTGCCATCAGTCCGGAGAGCACAGATACGCAGTATTTT
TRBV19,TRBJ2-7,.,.,CASSTQGTYEQYF,TGTGCCAGTAGTACACAGGGCACCTACGAGCAGTACTTC
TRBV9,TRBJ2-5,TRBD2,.,CASSPTSGGTGETQYF,TGTGCCAGCAGCCCGACTAGCGGGGGGACCGGGGAGACCCAGTACTTC
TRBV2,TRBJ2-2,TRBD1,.,CASSPTGYGELFF,TGTGCCAGCAGTCCGACAGGGTATGGGGAGCTGTTTTTT
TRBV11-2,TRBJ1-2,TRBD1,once,CASSHDRALGYTF,TGTGCCAGCAGCCACGACAGGGCTTTAGGCTACACCTTC
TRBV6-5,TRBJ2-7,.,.,CASSYRGGGNYEQYF,TGTGCCAGCAGTTACCGGGGCGGGGGCAACTACGAGCAGTACTTC
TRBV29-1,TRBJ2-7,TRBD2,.,CSVRDPGTSGYEQYF,TGCAGCGTCCGTGACCCCGGGACTAGCGGTTACGAGCAGTACTTC
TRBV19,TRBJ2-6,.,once,CASSIDYQGSSGANVLTF,TGTGCCAGTAGTATAGATTACCAGGGCAGCTCTGGGGCCAACGTCCTGACTTTC
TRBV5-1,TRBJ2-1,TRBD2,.,CASSLAWGEGRKGQFF,TGCGCCAGCAGCTTGGCTTGGGGGGAGGGGCGAAAGGGACAGTTCTTC
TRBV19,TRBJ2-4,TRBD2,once,CASSITGTSSKLAKNIQYF,TGTGCCAGCAGCATCACCGGGACTAGCTCCAAACTAGCCAAAAACATTCAGTACTTC
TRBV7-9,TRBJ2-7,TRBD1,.,CASRDRANEQYF,TGTGCCAGCAGAGACAGGGCCAACGAGCAGTACTTC
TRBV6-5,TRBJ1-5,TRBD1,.,CASSQTGVGQPQHF,TGTGCCAGCAGTCAAACAGGGGTGGGTCAGCCCCAGCATTTT
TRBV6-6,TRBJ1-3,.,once,CASSYGGTGNTIYF,TGTGCCAGCAGTTACGGAGGAACTGGAAACACCATATATTTT
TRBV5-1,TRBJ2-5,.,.,CASSLGAGTNQETQYF,TGCGCCAGCAGCTTGGGGGCGGGTACAAACCAAGAGACCCAGTACTTC
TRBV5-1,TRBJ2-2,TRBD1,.,CASSGGQGTNTGELFF,TGCGCCAGCAGCGGGGGACAGGGGACGAACACCGGGGAGCTGTTTTTT
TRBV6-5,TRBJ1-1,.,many,CASSSWTANTEAFF,TGTGCCAGCAGTTCCTGGACAGCGAACACTGAAGCTTTCTTT
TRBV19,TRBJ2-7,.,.,CASSPRRVWQDSYEQYF,TGTGCCAGTAGTCCACGACGTGTGTGGCAGGACTCCTACGAGCAGTACTTC
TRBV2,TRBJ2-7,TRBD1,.,CASSGQGALKYF,TGTGCCAGCTCGGGACAGGGGGCTCTAAAGTACTTC
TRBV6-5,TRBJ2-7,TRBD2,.,CASSYSGLAGPYEQYF,TGTGCCAGCAGTTACTCGGGACTAGCGGGTCCCTACGAGCAGTACTTC
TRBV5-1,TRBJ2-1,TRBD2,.,CASSLVGTSRSSYNEQFF,TGCGCCAGCAGCTTGGTCGGGACTAGCAGAAGCTCCTACAATGAGCAGTTCTTC
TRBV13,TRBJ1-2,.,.,CASSLGEPNYGYTF,TGTGCCAGCAGCTTGGGAGAGCCCAACTATGGCTACACCTTC
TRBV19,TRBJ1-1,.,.,CASSIDSRNRPEAFF,TGTGCCAGTAGTATAGATTCCAGAAACAGACCTGAAGCTTTCTTT
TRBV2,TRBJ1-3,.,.,CASTEEGDTIYF,TGTGCCAGCACCGAGGAGGGAGACACCATATATTTT
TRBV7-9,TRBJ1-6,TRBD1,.,CASSIGTGSRSPLHF,TGTGCCAGCAGCATTGGGACAGGGAGTCGGTCACCCCTCCACTTT
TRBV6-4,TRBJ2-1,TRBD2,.,CASSSGLAGWGEQFF,TGTGCCAGCAGCTCGGGACTAGCGGGCTGGGGTGAGCAGTTCTTC
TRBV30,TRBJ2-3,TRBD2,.,CAWSPLLAGGRDTDTQYF,TGTGCCTGGAGTCCTTTACTAGCGGGGGGGCGAGACACAGATACGCAGTATTTT
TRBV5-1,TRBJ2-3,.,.,CASSLGGRTDTQYF,TGCGCCAGCAGCTTGGGGGGCCGGACAGATACGCAGTATTTT
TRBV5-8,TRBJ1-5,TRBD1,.,CASSLFSRTGDFSQPQHF,TGTGCCAGCAGCTTGTTTTCTCGGACAGGGGATTTCAGTCAGCCCCAGCATTTT
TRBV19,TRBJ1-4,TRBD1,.,CASTLTGVNEKLFF,TGTGCCAGTACCTTGACAGGGGTAAATGAAAAACTGTTTTTT
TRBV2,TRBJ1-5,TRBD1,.,CASSATGGNQPQHF,TGTGCCAGCAGTGCGACAGGGGGCAATCAGCCCCAGCATTTT
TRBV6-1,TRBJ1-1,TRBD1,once,CASGTGDTEAFF,TGTGCCAGCGGCACAGGGGACACTGAAGCTTTCTTT